This T cell receptor (beta chain) was recorded in a study of T cell responses to AZD1222 COVID-19 vaccine. General study points: Spike regions recognized by vaccine-associated CD4 TCRs spanned the protein, led by 160-218 and 743-854. Clonal diversity was possibly underestimated, and the donors were mostly white British, with more females.

Some clones are missing from TCRdb's copy, which holds only in-frame ones; the method was immunoSEQ multiplex PCR. The table includes some 150,000 clones, roughly 86% detected once. For this clone: Its target is not known.

The sequencing here drew on peripheral blood, taken 28 days after the second AZD1222 dose. This receptor was taken from an adult who received the AZD1222 COVID-19 vaccine.

The CDR3 region has the DNA TGTGCCATCAGTGAGTCGGCAGGGTTGATTGGCGATGAGCAGTTCTTC. Its translation: CAISESAGLIGDEQFF. V usage is TRBV10-3 and J usage is TRBJ2-1; D perhaps matches TRBD1 (5 bases). Trimming cost V 0 bases and J 8 bases, with 17 bases left between them. Germline lookup yields CDR1 ENHRY and CDR2 SYGVKD. CDR3 size: 16 residues.